These 9 T cell receptor beta chains came from one sample sequenced in a study of beta chain features in type 1 diabetes. Sequenced material consisted of expressed TCRB transcripts (all of the isolated RNA was reverse transcribed). This table comes from immunoSEQ multiplex PCR, and its TCRdb copy is limited to in-frame clones, with some not included. Counted here are under 900,000 clones, about a sixth occurring once; the ten biggest clones make up around 0.02%. The sequencing sample was made of naive CD4+ T cells from blood. Receptor source: a woman under 30 in good health.

The chain has TRBV5-1 and TRBJ2-7; D is ambiguous. Trimming left V 5 bases short and J 0 bases short, with 9 bases between. The CDR3 length is 13 residues. Germline-derived CDR1 and CDR2 are SGHRS and YFSETQ. For the CDR3, the DNA is TGCGCCAGCAGGAGCGACGTCTCCTACGAGCAGTACTTC. Translating gives CASRSDVSYEQYF.

The chain joins TRBV6-6 to TRBJ1-5; unclear D gene. Germline CDR1 and CDR2: MNHNY and SVGAGI (reference sequence). Trimming shortened V by 5 bases and J by 3 bases, and 11 bases separated the two germline ends. The CDR3 runs to 14 residues. Written as DNA, the CDR3 is TGTGCCAGCAGTAACCAGCGACTCAATCAGCCCCAGCATTTT. Its protein is CASSNQRLNQPQHF.

V is TRBV2 and J is TRBJ2-7; TRBD1 or TRBD2 may be the D gene (5 bases each). Looked up from germline, CDR1 is SNHLY and CDR2 is FYNNEI. With 5 bases removed from V and 5 bases from J, the gap between germline ends came to 19 bases. The CDR3 is made up of 15 amino acids. This chain's CDR3 is CASSSRTGPSHEQYF. In DNA form, the CDR3 reads TGTGCCAGCAGTTCCCGGACGGGACCCTCGCACGAGCAGTACTTC.

V usage is TRBV6-5 and J usage is TRBJ1-1, with a possible D match to TRBD1 (6 bases). V lost 4 bases and J 2 bases, leaving 14 bases between the germline ends. CDR3 size: 15 residues. From germline, CDR1 is MNHEY and CDR2 SVGAGI. The CDR3 spells CASSWDGQINTEAFF. Written as DNA, the CDR3 is TGTGCCAGCAGTTGGGATGGACAGATCAACACTGAAGCTTTCTTT.

V and J are TRBV28 and TRBJ2-7; the match to TRBD1 covers 9 bases. V shed 4 bases and J 3 bases; nucleotides not matched to a gene: 4. CDR1 is MDHEN, CDR2 SYDVKM, per germline. The CDR3 is 14 residues long. Written as DNA, the CDR3 is TGTGCCAGCAGTTCATGGACAGGGGACTACGAGCAGTACTTC. This translates into CASSSWTGDYEQYF.

This chain joins TRBV7-2 and TRBJ2-5; the D call may be TRBD1 or TRBD2 (6 bases each). CDR3 length: 14 amino acids. Deletions cut 5 bases from V and 5 bases from J, with 15 bases between. The germline gives CDR1 SGHTA, CDR2 FQGNSA. CDR3: CASSHNSGAETQYF. CDR3 in DNA: TGTGCCAGCAGCCATAATTCGGGGGCTGAGACCCAGTACTTC.

The table lists this clone with a few counts. The chain joins TRBV5-1 to TRBJ2-3; D is ambiguous. CDR1 is SGHRS and CDR2 is YFSETQ in the germline V gene. The CDR3 sequence is 15 residues long. V lost 0 bases, J lost 0 bases, and 8 bases lay in between. In nucleotides, the CDR3 is TGCGCCAGCAGCTTGGACGGCGCTAGCACAGATACGCAGTATTTT. Its translation is CASSLDGASTDTQYF.

The chain recombines TRBV10-3 with TRBJ2-7, with D hard to call. The germline V and J ends were trimmed by 5 bases and 2 bases, with 7 bases remaining between them. Germline CDR1 ENHRY, CDR2 SYGVKD. The CDR3 loop spans 12 amino acids. The CDR3 DNA reads as TGTGCCATCAGTCCTGCTCCCTACGAGCAGTACTTC. This encodes CAISPAPYEQYF.

This clone occurred a few times. The chain recombines TRBV28 with TRBJ2-1; 8 nucleotides line up with TRBD2. The germline CDR1 and CDR2 sequences are MDHEN and SYDVKM. The CDR3 runs to 15 residues. After removal of 5 bases from V and 3 bases from J, the junction contained 6 bases not matched to a gene. CDR3 amino acids: CASSPASGYYNEQFF. CDR3 coding DNA: TGTGCCAGCAGTCCAGCTAGCGGGTACTACAATGAGCAGTTCTTC.